This entry describes one T cell receptor (beta chain). The data were taken from a study of blood T cells in healthy people across ages. Alongside a J-beta primer mix, a sample-barcoded 5' primer served in a second PCR lasting about 7 to 12 cycles. From the 5' RACE reads, TCRdb called clonotypes with MiXCR, one entry per CDR3 protein. The sample has 800,000 to 1,300,000 distinct CDR3 sequences, under 30% seen once. Germline V CDR1 and CDR2: SGDLS, YYNGEE. The V gene end was trimmed by 5 bases and the J gene end by 1 base; junction bases not matched to a gene: 7. This CDR3 comprises 15 residues. These data also featured in a second study, about T cells of mothers and their children.

Sequencing was performed on blood. This clonotype was obtained from a girl aged 2-9 years in good health. The rearrangement uses TRBV9 and TRBJ1-1; 8 bases agree with TRBD1. The CDR3 region has the DNA TGTGCCAGCAGTTCCAGCGGGACAGGGAACACTGAAGCTTTCTTT. It specifies CASSSSGTGNTEAFF.